Listed below are T cell receptor beta chains from one sample, sequenced in a study of T cell responses to AZD1222 COVID-19 vaccine. TCRdb's copy holds only in-frame clones and misses some; the assay was immunoSEQ multiplex PCR. The table has over 50,000 clones, around 81% seen once. The sequences come from peripheral blood, collected 28 days after the second AZD1222 dose. The receptors here all came from an adult who received the AZD1222 COVID-19 vaccine. Each CDR3 is given with its conserved first and last residue. The order of the fields is D gene, J gene, V gene, clone size, CDR3 protein. D genes are given only for firm matches. Not every row has a clone size; where given, it reads once, few, many or a size class.

d_call: NA; j_call: TRBJ1-3; v_call: TRBV6-5; clone_size: NA; cdr3_aa: CASSYSITDSGNTIYF
d_call: TRBD1; j_call: TRBJ1-1; v_call: TRBV7-8; clone_size: NA; cdr3_aa: CASSLIQGATEAFF
d_call: NA; j_call: TRBJ2-5; v_call: TRBV18; clone_size: NA; cdr3_aa: CASSPPSIQETQYF
d_call: NA; j_call: TRBJ2-3; v_call: TRBV4-3; clone_size: NA; cdr3_aa: CASSQGGQGTDTQYF
d_call: TRBD2; j_call: TRBJ2-7; v_call: TRBV19; clone_size: NA; cdr3_aa: CASSRGLAYEQYF
d_call: NA; j_call: TRBJ2-7; v_call: TRBV27; clone_size: NA; cdr3_aa: CASSFDSYEQYF
d_call: NA; j_call: TRBJ1-2; v_call: TRBV29-1; clone_size: NA; cdr3_aa: CSVAFGTANSNYGYTF
d_call: NA; j_call: TRBJ2-4; v_call: TRBV3-1/TRBV3-2; clone_size: NA; cdr3_aa: CASSQFGGGPPYGHQYF
d_call: NA; j_call: TRBJ2-4; v_call: TRBV3-1/TRBV3-2; clone_size: once; cdr3_aa: CASSQRAAKNIQYF
d_call: NA; j_call: TRBJ1-1; v_call: TRBV6-5; clone_size: NA; cdr3_aa: CASSLMGAEAFF
d_call: TRBD2; j_call: TRBJ2-1; v_call: TRBV4-3; clone_size: NA; cdr3_aa: CASRHRLAGGHEQFF
d_call: NA; j_call: TRBJ1-4; v_call: TRBV7-9; clone_size: NA; cdr3_aa: CASSLVSVSGEKLFF
d_call: NA; j_call: TRBJ2-7; v_call: TRBV18; clone_size: NA; cdr3_aa: CASSSASSEQYF
d_call: NA; j_call: TRBJ2-2; v_call: TRBV7-9; clone_size: NA; cdr3_aa: CASRRRQGGTGELFF
d_call: TRBD1; j_call: TRBJ2-4; v_call: TRBV6-2/TRBV6-3; clone_size: NA; cdr3_aa: CASSYSINDRVSPKNIQYF
d_call: NA; j_call: TRBJ2-5; v_call: TRBV19; clone_size: NA; cdr3_aa: CASSIVSPGRETQYF
d_call: NA; j_call: TRBJ2-1; v_call: TRBV27; clone_size: NA; cdr3_aa: CASSLSGNHHNEQFF
d_call: TRBD2; j_call: TRBJ2-5; v_call: TRBV7-6; clone_size: NA; cdr3_aa: CASSGEGTRQETQYF
d_call: TRBD2; j_call: TRBJ2-1; v_call: TRBV27; clone_size: once; cdr3_aa: CASSSGSVTYNEQFF
d_call: NA; j_call: TRBJ2-6; v_call: TRBV7-2; clone_size: NA; cdr3_aa: CASSLAGTSSSGANVLTF
d_call: NA; j_call: TRBJ2-2; v_call: TRBV18; clone_size: NA; cdr3_aa: CASSPTQNTGELFF
d_call: TRBD2; j_call: TRBJ2-7; v_call: TRBV10-1; clone_size: NA; cdr3_aa: CASSEDLLTSGTSYEQYF
d_call: NA; j_call: TRBJ2-7; v_call: TRBV2; clone_size: NA; cdr3_aa: CASSGAYEQYF
d_call: TRBD1; j_call: TRBJ1-6; v_call: TRBV7-2; clone_size: NA; cdr3_aa: CASSYGTGWDNSPLHF
d_call: NA; j_call: TRBJ2-5; v_call: TRBV5-1; clone_size: NA; cdr3_aa: CASSLGTTRGKTQYF
d_call: NA; j_call: TRBJ2-3; v_call: TRBV5-1; clone_size: NA; cdr3_aa: CASRLQGTLVDTQYF
d_call: NA; j_call: TRBJ2-1; v_call: TRBV30; clone_size: NA; cdr3_aa: CAWSGGSSYNEQFF
d_call: NA; j_call: TRBJ2-7; v_call: TRBV5-1; clone_size: NA; cdr3_aa: CASSAQGYEQYF
d_call: NA; j_call: TRBJ1-2; v_call: TRBV7-2; clone_size: NA; cdr3_aa: CASSLGRSYGYTF
d_call: NA; j_call: TRBJ1-2; v_call: TRBV7-8; clone_size: NA; cdr3_aa: CASSLGENYGYTF
d_call: TRBD1; j_call: TRBJ1-4; v_call: TRBV7-2; clone_size: NA; cdr3_aa: CASSLGAGGNEKLFF
d_call: TRBD1; j_call: TRBJ2-2; v_call: TRBV18; clone_size: NA; cdr3_aa: CASSPYADRAGELFF
d_call: TRBD1; j_call: TRBJ2-7; v_call: TRBV18; clone_size: NA; cdr3_aa: CASSLGTGDTYEQYF
d_call: TRBD2; j_call: TRBJ2-1; v_call: TRBV5-1; clone_size: NA; cdr3_aa: CASKAGVYDEQFF
d_call: TRBD1; j_call: TRBJ2-7; v_call: TRBV18; clone_size: NA; cdr3_aa: CASSPGQGARYEQYF
d_call: TRBD2; j_call: TRBJ2-2; v_call: TRBV7-8; clone_size: NA; cdr3_aa: CASSLYLGLADYTGELFF
d_call: TRBD2; j_call: TRBJ2-1; v_call: TRBV7-9; clone_size: NA; cdr3_aa: CASSGSSGEIKYNEQFF